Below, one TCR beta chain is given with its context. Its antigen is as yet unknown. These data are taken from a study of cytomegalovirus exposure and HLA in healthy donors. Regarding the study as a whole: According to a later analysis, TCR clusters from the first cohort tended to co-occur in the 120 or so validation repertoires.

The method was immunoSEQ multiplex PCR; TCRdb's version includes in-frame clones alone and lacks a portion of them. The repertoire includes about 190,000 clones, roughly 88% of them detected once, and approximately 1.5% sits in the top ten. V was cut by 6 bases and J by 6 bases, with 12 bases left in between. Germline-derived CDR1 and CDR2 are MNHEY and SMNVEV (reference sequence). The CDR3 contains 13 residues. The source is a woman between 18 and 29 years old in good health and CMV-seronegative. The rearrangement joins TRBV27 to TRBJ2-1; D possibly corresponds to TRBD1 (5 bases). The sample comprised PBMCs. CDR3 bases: TGTGCCAGCAGCCTAGGGGCCAGCAATGAGCAGTTCTTC. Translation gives CASSLGASNEQFF.